This TCR beta chain was identified during a study of blood T cell repertoires in COVID-19 (dated by TCRdb to the early 2020s). Concerning the study at large: Samples from collaborators originated in the United States, Italy and Spain and spanned both the acute and convalescent phases of COVID-19. The material from the prospective study consisted of cDNA or gDNA derived from T cells, B-cell-depleted T cells, or PBMCs. Subjects who had been exposed to COVID-19, were actively infected with it, or had recovered from it provided the deeply sampled blood TCRbeta repertoires that made up the dataset. The repertoires were released in a freely available public database meant as a resource for research on the immune response to SARS-CoV-2. The samples were drawn from the first 160 participants of the ongoing ImmuneRACE study and from 1,254 subjects provided by 6 global collaborators. Sample metadata almost always included a de-identified subject ID, COVID-19 status, age in years and sex. Where available, HLA class I and class II types were taken from metadata supplied by the sample provider and were not determined by assay-based typing. Broader findings and caveats from the paper: The amount of clinical and demographic metadata varied by source and participant and was provided uncurated.

According to the germline V gene (reference sequence), CDR1 reads LNHDA and CDR2 reads SQIVND. Relative to germline, V is 7 bases shorter and J is 3 bases shorter, with 18 bases between their ends. The CDR3 numbers 15 residues from cysteine through phenylalanine. This entry keeps only the CDR3 DNA: 45 bases, framed from base 1. TCRbeta CDR3 regions were amplified from genomic DNA by means of the immunoSEQ Assay, a bias-controlled multiplex PCR. Processing in the source paper ran as follows. The number of nucleated cells in each sample was estimated from the amplification of reference gene primers within the assay. To quantify the absolute abundance of each unique TCRbeta CDR3 rearrangement, sequence reads were collapsed and filtered. For each sample, productive Simpson clonality was calculated as the square root of Simpson's diversity index over productive rearrangements. This immuneACCESS table, as held by TCRdb, lists in-frame sequences with V and J called but not all clones. Of the missing ones, under half trace to an unresolved V gene in checked studies; the others have no known cause. From that table come the V and J calls and clone size; the DNA was used to work out D and trimming. This sample has tens of thousands of clones in its table, and roughly 86% of those were observed once. The ten top clones hold roughly 15% of the sample.

About this clone itself: Its recognized antigen is unknown. Per-base quality was not reported, and no clone a single base away is much larger than it.

Collaborating institutions collected whole blood in K2EDTA tubes following their own protocols. For TCRbeta analysis, collaborators shipped samples in one of three forms: frozen whole blood, isolated PBMCs, or DNA extracted from either of those sample types. The sequence was collected from a human donor in a cohort sampled during active COVID-19. Sequenced material: peripheral blood. The chain links TRBV19 with TRBJ1-1; perhaps TRBD1 is the D gene, with 6 bases matching. Read as DNA, the sequence is TGTGCCAGTATGGTCCAGGGGCTCGTTCACACTGAAGCTTTCTTT. This sequence encodes CASMVQGLVHTEAFF.